What follows are 6 T cell receptor beta chains derived from one specimen sequenced in a study of human T cells and chemical hapten exposure. Time point noted: patch test 3, about 24 weeks after DPC sensitization. Treatment specified: therapeutic diphenylcyclopropenone sensitization with weekly scalp DPC. TCRdb processed the RACE reads anew with MiXCR; each CDR3 protein has one entry. The sample holds 80,000 to 100,000 distinct CDR3 sequences, approximately 11% seen once. Here the sequenced sample was whole blood, taken in connection with sensitization to the hapten diphenylcyclopropenone (DPC). Receptors originate from a woman aged 45-59 years with alopecia areata. Some clones in this sample may be carry-over from other donors' samples.

In this sample, this clonotype turned up many times. The genes are TRBV11-3 and TRBJ2-7; D is ambiguous. The CDR3 spans 12 residues. Trimming left V 5 bases short and J 0 bases short, with 5 bases between. Germline V gene sequence: CDR1 SGHNT, CDR2 YENEEA. CDR3 DNA sequence: TGTGCCAGCAGCCAGAGCTCCTACGAGCAGTACTTC. Its translation: CASSQSSYEQYF.

At least ten counts were recorded for this clonotype. The J gene is TRBJ1-5, the V gene TRBV20-1, with 7 bases that match TRBD1. V dropped 3 bases and J dropped 5; count of bases not matched to a gene: 13. The CDR3 consists of 16 residues. CDR1 is DFQATT and CDR2 is SNEGSKA in the germline V gene (reference sequence). The CDR3 sequence: CSASPPRQGVDQPQHF. CDR3 nucleotide sequence: TGCAGTGCTAGTCCCCCCCGACAGGGCGTAGATCAGCCCCAGCATTTT.

The chain has TRBV30 and TRBJ2-5; 14 bases align to TRBD2. Germline V gives CDR1 GTSNPN, CDR2 SVGIG (reference sequence). J gave up 4 bases and V 6 bases, and 7 bases lay outside the gene matches. The CDR3 is 15 amino acids. This CDR3 reads CACGSGLAGVETQYF. The DNA for the CDR3 is TGTGCCTGCGGGTCGGGACTAGCGGGAGTAGAGACCCAGTACTTC.

The J gene is TRBJ2-3, the V gene TRBV20-1; 11 bases align to TRBD2. Unmatched junction bases numbered 8, after V lost 4 bases and J lost 2 bases. The CDR3 runs to 16 residues. CDR1 is DFQATT, CDR2 SNEGSKA, per germline (reference sequence). Written as DNA, the CDR3 is TGCAGTGCTACGCTACAACTAGCGGGAGCCACAGATACGCAGTATTTT. Amino acids: CSATLQLAGATDTQYF.

The chain employs TRBV20-1 and TRBJ2-7; 12 nucleotides align to TRBD2. In germline, CDR1 is DFQATT, CDR2 SNEGSKA (reference sequence). CDR3 length: 14 amino acids. V shed 5 bases and J 7 bases; nucleotides not matched to a gene: 9. CDR3 sequence: CSAGRLAGVSEQYF. DNA for the CDR3: TGCAGTGCTGGGAGACTAGCGGGAGTGAGTGAGCAGTACTTC.

This chain joins TRBV12-3 or TRBV12-4 and TRBJ2-7; tentatively, D is TRBD1 or TRBD2 (6 bases each). The CDR3 is 16 residues long. V was trimmed by 5 bases and J by 1 base, leaving 18 bases between them. The DNA for the CDR3 is TGTGCCAGCAGTCCCCTTCAGGGGCGGGGATCCTACGAGCAGTACTTC. The encoded protein is CASSPLQGRGSYEQYF.